These 6 T cell receptor beta chains share one sample of origin, sequenced in a study of blood T cell repertoires in COVID-19. Assay: immunoSEQ multiplex PCR; the TCRdb copy retains only in-frame clones and omits some. The repertoire holds approximately 480,000 clones, with 89% as singletons. Sequencing was done on a sample of peripheral blood. The origin of the receptors is a man in his late teens or twenties with COVID-19, enrolled during active disease.

The rearrangement uses TRBV24-1 and TRBJ2-2; 7 bases fit TRBD2. CDR1 and CDR2 (germline): KGHDR, SFDVKD. This CDR3 is 15 amino acids long. The trim removed 2 bases at V and 4 bases at J, leaving 3 bases unmatched. The CDR3: CATSDSTSATGELFF. CDR3 nucleotide sequence: TGTGCCACCAGTGATTCCACTAGCGCCACCGGGGAGCTGTTTTTT.

The chain couples TRBV19 to TRBJ1-5; the D gene is possibly TRBD1 (5 bases). CDR1 LNHDA and CDR2 SQIVND come from the germline V gene (reference sequence). Between the trimmed V and J ends, which lost 1 base and 5 bases, there was a span of 9 bases. The CDR3 runs to 14 residues. CDR3: CASSIGRRDQPQHF. CDR3 in DNA: TGTGCCAGTAGTATAGGTCGCAGGGATCAGCCCCAGCATTTT.

V gene TRBV5-5 combines with J gene TRBJ2-3, with 10 bases aligning to TRBD2. CDR1 is SGHKS, CDR2 YYEKEE, per germline (reference sequence). This CDR3 comprises 19 residues. V dropped 1 base and J dropped 3; count of bases not matched to a gene: 14. CDR3 sequence: CASSLTGLAGVWMTDTQYF. The CDR3 nucleotides are TGTGCCAGCAGCTTGACCGGCCTAGCGGGGGTTTGGATGACAGATACGCAGTATTTT.

For the CDR3, the DNA is TGTGCCAGCAGTGAATATGCAGGGCTCGGCGAGCAGTACTTC. This codes for CASSEYAGLGEQYF. The chain joins TRBV6-1 to TRBJ2-7; maybe TRBD1 (5 bases). CDR3 length: 14 amino acids. Germline CDR1 reads MNHNS; CDR2 reads SASEGT. Trimming left V 2 bases short and J 6 bases short, with 14 bases between.

CDR3 DNA sequence: TGTGCCAGCAGCCCCTCCGGGACTAGTCTCCACGAGCAGTACTTC. It specifies CASSPSGTSLHEQYF. The chain combines TRBV27 with TRBJ2-7; 8 positions agree with TRBD2. J lost 5 bases, V lost 6 bases, and 12 bases had no gene match. There are 15 residues in the CDR3. Germline loops: CDR1 MNHEY, CDR2 SMNVEV (reference sequence).

This clone was observed a handful of times. DNA of the CDR3: TGCGCCAGCAGCTGGCTATCGGGGGAGTCCTACGAGCAGTACTTC. It is translated as CASSWLSGESYEQYF. The chain recombines TRBV5-1 with TRBJ2-7; D may be TRBD2 (6 bases). Germline assignment: CDR1 SGHRS and CDR2 YFSETQ. V was shortened by 3 bases and J by 1 base, with 14 bases between the two germline ends. CDR3 length: 15 amino acids.